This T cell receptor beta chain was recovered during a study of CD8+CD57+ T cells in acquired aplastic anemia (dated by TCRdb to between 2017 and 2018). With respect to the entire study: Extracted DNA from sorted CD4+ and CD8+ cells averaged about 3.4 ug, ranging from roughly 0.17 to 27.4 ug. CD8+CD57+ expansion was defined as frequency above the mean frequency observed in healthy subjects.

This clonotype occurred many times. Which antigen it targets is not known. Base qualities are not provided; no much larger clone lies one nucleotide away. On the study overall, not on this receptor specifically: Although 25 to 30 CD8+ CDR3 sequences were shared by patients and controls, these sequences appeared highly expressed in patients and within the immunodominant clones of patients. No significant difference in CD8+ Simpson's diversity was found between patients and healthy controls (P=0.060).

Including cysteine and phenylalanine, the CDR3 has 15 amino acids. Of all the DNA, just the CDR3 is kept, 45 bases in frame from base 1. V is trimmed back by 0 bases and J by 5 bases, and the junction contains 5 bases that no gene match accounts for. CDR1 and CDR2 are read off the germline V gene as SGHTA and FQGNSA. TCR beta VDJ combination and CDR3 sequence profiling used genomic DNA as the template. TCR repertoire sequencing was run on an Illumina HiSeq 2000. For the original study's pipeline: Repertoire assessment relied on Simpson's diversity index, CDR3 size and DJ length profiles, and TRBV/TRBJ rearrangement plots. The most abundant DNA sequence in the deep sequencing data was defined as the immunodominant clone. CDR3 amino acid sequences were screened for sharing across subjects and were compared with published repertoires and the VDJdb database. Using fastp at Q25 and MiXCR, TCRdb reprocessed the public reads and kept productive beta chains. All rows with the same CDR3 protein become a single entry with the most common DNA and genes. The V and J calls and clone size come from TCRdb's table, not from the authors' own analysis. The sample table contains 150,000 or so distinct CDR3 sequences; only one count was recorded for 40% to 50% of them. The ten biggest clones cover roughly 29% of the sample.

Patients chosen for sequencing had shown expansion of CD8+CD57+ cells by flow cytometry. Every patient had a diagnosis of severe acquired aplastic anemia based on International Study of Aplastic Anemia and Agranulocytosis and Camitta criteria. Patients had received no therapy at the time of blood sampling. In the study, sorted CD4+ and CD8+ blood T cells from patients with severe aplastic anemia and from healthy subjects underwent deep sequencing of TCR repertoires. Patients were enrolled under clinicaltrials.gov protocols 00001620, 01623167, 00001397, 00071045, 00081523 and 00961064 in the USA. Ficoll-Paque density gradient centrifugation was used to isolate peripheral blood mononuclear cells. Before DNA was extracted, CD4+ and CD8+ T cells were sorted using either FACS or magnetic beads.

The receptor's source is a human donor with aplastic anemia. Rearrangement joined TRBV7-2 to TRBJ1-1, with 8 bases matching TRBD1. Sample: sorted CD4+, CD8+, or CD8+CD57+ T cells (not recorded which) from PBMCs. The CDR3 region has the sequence CASSLAGQGRTEAFF. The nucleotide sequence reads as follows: TGTGCCAGCAGCTTAGCCGGACAGGGTCGGACTGAAGCTTTCTTT.